This is a list of T cell receptor beta chains from one sample in a study of response to subunit inactivated influenza vaccine. TCRdb fed the RT-PCR reads into MiXCR, producing one record per CDR3 protein. The table has hundreds of thousands of distinct CDR3 sequences, roughly 20% seen once. Here the sequenced sample was PBMCs from blood, taken about 5 days after vaccination. The receptors originated from a man aged 50 or older who received an inactivated influenza vaccine. Each CDR3 is given with its conserved first and last residue. A D gene is named only where the DNA matches it firmly. The size entry is marked missing in some rows and otherwise reads once, few, many or a size class.

J gene | D gene | V gene | clone size | CDR3 protein | CDR3 DNA
TRBJ1-4 | TRBD1 | TRBV6-1 | NA | CASTPGQGLKKLFF | TGTGCCAGCACCCCGGGACAGGGTTTGAAAAAACTGTTTTTT
TRBJ2-7 | TRBD1 | TRBV29-1 | few | CSVTTGSTYEQYF | TGCAGCGTCACGACAGGGAGCACCTACGAGCAGTACTTC
TRBJ2-2 | NA | TRBV4-3 | NA | CASSQEQGVSSGELFF | TGCGCCAGCAGCCAAGAACAGGGAGTATCTTCCGGGGAGCTGTTTTTT
TRBJ2-1 | NA | TRBV15 | NA | CATSRETRAPANEQFF | TGTGCCACCAGCAGAGAAACCAGAGCCCCGGCCAATGAGCAGTTCTTC
TRBJ1-1 | NA | TRBV11-2 | NA | CASSLGVTRPETEAFF | TGTGCCAGCAGCTTAGGGGTGACAAGACCTGAAACTGAAGCTTTCTTT
TRBJ2-1 | TRBD1 | TRBV4-2 | many | CASSRGTGRPSSYNEQFF | TGTGCCAGCAGCCGAGGGACAGGACGTCCGAGCTCCTACAATGAGCAGTTCTTC
TRBJ2-1 | TRBD2 | TRBV20-1 | NA | CSASPLSGAYNEQFF | TGCAGTGCTAGCCCCCTTAGCGGGGCTTACAATGAGCAGTTCTTC
TRBJ2-2 | TRBD2 | TRBV5-1 | NA | CASSLGHGRADTGELFF | TGCGCCAGCAGCTTGGGTCACGGGAGGGCCGACACCGGGGAGCTGTTTTTT
TRBJ2-3 | NA | TRBV20-1 | NA | CSGQSSTDTQYF | TGCAGTGGACAGTCTTCCACAGATACGCAGTATTTT
TRBJ2-1 | TRBD2 | TRBV20-1 | NA | CSAREMPGLAGAWEQFF | TGCAGTGCTAGAGAGATGCCAGGACTAGCGGGAGCTTGGGAGCAGTTCTTC
TRBJ2-3 | NA | TRBV20-1 | NA | CSARGQRGSTDTQYF | TGCAGTGCTAGAGGCCAACGGGGGAGCACAGATACGCAGTATTTT
TRBJ1-2 | NA | TRBV9 | NA | CASSGRRGHYGYTF | TGTGCCAGCAGCGGAAGGCGGGGACACTATGGCTACACCTTC
TRBJ1-1 | NA | TRBV7-8 | NA | CASSFPGHRNTEAFF | TGTGCCAGCAGCTTCCCGGGACATCGTAACACTGAAGCTTTCTTT
TRBJ2-3 | TRBD2 | TRBV6-2/TRBV6-3 | NA | CASRSLPGLAPDTQYF | TGTGCCAGCAGATCTTTGCCGGGACTAGCCCCAGATACGCAGTATTTT
TRBJ2-1 | NA | TRBV20-1 | many | CSARPRSSYNEQFF | TGCAGTGCTAGACCGAGGAGCTCCTACAATGAGCAGTTCTTC
TRBJ1-1 | TRBD1 | TRBV29-1 | few | CSILQGSAEAFF | TGCAGCATTCTACAGGGGAGCGCTGAAGCTTTCTTT
TRBJ1-5 | NA | TRBV20-1 | NA | CSARDRGRPQHF | TGCAGTGCTAGAGATCGAGGGCGGCCCCAGCATTTT
TRBJ1-1 | NA | TRBV30 | NA | CAWSFGRMNTEAFF | TGTGCCTGGAGTTTCGGCAGGATGAACACTGAAGCTTTCTTT
TRBJ1-4 | NA | TRBV20-1 | few | CSARDWGDNEKLFF | TGCAGTGCTAGAGATTGGGGGGATAATGAAAAACTGTTTTTT
TRBJ1-5 | NA | TRBV12-3/TRBV12-4 | many | CASSLTNQPQHF | TGTGCCAGCAGTTTAACAAATCAGCCCCAGCATTTT
TRBJ2-7 | TRBD1 | TRBV11-2 | NA | CASSLGYGTGLDSYEQYF | TGTGCCAGCAGCTTAGGTTACGGGACAGGGCTTGACTCCTACGAGCAGTACTTC
TRBJ2-6 | TRBD2 | TRBV20-1 | many | CSASLAGVSGANVLTF | TGCAGTGCTAGTCTAGCGGGAGTTTCTGGGGCCAACGTCCTGACTTTC
TRBJ2-7 | TRBD2 | TRBV10-2 | NA | CASGTSGEQYF | TGCGCCAGCGGGACTAGCGGAGAGCAGTACTTC
TRBJ2-1 | TRBD1 | TRBV7-2 | NA | CASSQSGQGVNEQFF | TGTGCCAGCAGCCAATCGGGACAGGGAGTAAATGAGCAGTTCTTC
TRBJ2-1 | NA | TRBV27 | NA | CASSLVFGPYNEQFF | TGTGCCAGCTCCCTAGTTTTTGGTCCATACAATGAGCAGTTCTTC
TRBJ2-1 | NA | TRBV6-1 | few | CASSEARGSYNEQFF | TGTGCCAGCAGTGAAGCTCGAGGCTCCTACAATGAGCAGTTCTTC
TRBJ2-7 | TRBD2 | TRBV29-1 | NA | CSVDGGEGRTYEQYF | TGCAGCGTGGACGGCGGGGAGGGACGGACCTACGAGCAGTACTTC
TRBJ2-5 | NA | TRBV3-1 | NA | CASSQDPIATETQYF | TGTGCCAGCAGCCAAGATCCCATCGCTACAGAGACCCAGTACTTC
TRBJ1-6 | NA | TRBV6-2/TRBV6-3 | few | CASRISGGYDSPLHF | TGTGCCAGCAGAATCAGCGGTGGGTATGATTCACCCCTCCACTTT
TRBJ2-2 | TRBD1 | TRBV9 | NA | CASSVATGTGFVAGELFF | TGTGCCAGCAGCGTAGCTACGGGGACAGGGTTTGTGGCCGGGGAGCTGTTTTTT
TRBJ2-7 | NA | TRBV3-1 | few | CASSQLSGTYEQYF | TGTGCCAGCAGCCAACTCAGCGGTACTTACGAGCAGTACTTC
TRBJ1-1 | TRBD1 | TRBV5-4 | few | CASSLVGRGYDTEAFF | TGTGCCAGCAGCTTGGTCGGCAGGGGGTACGACACTGAAGCTTTCTTT
TRBJ1-5 | NA | TRBV28 | NA | CASRSGPINQPQHF | TGTGCCAGCAGGTCGGGGCCGATCAATCAGCCCCAGCATTTT
TRBJ2-1 | TRBD2 | TRBV5-1 | NA | CASSPMVAGGGNEQFF | TGCGCCAGCAGCCCCATGGTGGCGGGAGGGGGGAATGAGCAGTTCTTC
TRBJ2-1 | NA | TRBV7-2 | NA | CASSPAAQRYNEQFF | TGTGCCAGCAGCCCCGCGGCCCAGCGGTACAATGAGCAGTTCTTC
TRBJ2-2 | TRBD1 | TRBV15 | few | CATSTGRGLRGELFF | TGTGCCACCAGCACAGGCAGGGGGCTCCGAGGGGAGCTGTTTTTT
TRBJ1-2 | TRBD1 | TRBV30 | few | CARADRDRAYGYTF | TGTGCCCGGGCCGATCGGGACAGGGCTTATGGCTACACCTTC
TRBJ2-1 | TRBD2 | TRBV12-3/TRBV12-4 | few | CASSPRLAGGFDEQFF | TGTGCCAGCAGTCCCCGGCTAGCGGGGGGGTTCGATGAGCAGTTCTTC
TRBJ2-1 | TRBD1 | TRBV29-1 | few | CSARTGNSYYNEQFF | TGCAGCGCCCGGACAGGGAACTCTTACTACAATGAGCAGTTCTTC
TRBJ2-5 | TRBD2 | TRBV15 | few | CATSMGLAGIQETQYF | TGTGCCACCAGCATGGGACTAGCGGGAATCCAAGAGACCCAGTACTTC
TRBJ2-2 | TRBD2 | TRBV7-2 | NA | CASSFSGLEPAGELFF | TGTGCCAGCAGCTTCTCGGGACTAGAGCCCGCCGGGGAGCTGTTTTTT
TRBJ2-7 | NA | TRBV29-1 | many | CSVALPPYEQYF | TGCAGCGTCGCACTCCCCCCCTACGAGCAGTACTTC
TRBJ2-5 | NA | TRBV12-3/TRBV12-4 | many | CASSLLETQYF | TGTGCCAGCAGTTTACTGGAGACCCAGTACTTC
TRBJ2-7 | TRBD1 | TRBV4-1 | NA | CASSQATGGEQYF | TGCGCCAGCAGCCAAGCGACAGGGGGCGAGCAGTACTTC
TRBJ2-1 | NA | TRBV15 | NA | CATSARGNEQFF | TGTGCCACCAGCGCCCGAGGCAATGAGCAGTTCTTC
TRBJ1-1 | NA | TRBV6-1 | few | CASEQGQIEAFF | TGTGCCAGCGAGCAGGGGCAGATTGAAGCTTTCTTT
TRBJ2-7 | NA | TRBV4-1 | NA | CASSRGRDSNSYEQYF | TGCGCCAGCAGCCGAGGGCGAGACAGCAACTCCTACGAGCAGTACTTC
TRBJ2-3 | TRBD1 | TRBV4-3 | few | CASSQDTGAADTQYF | TGCGCCAGCAGCCAGGACACAGGGGCGGCAGATACGCAGTATTTT
TRBJ2-1 | TRBD2 | TRBV10-3 | NA | CAISESGTRSNEQFF | TGTGCCATCAGTGAGTCAGGGACTAGAAGCAATGAGCAGTTCTTC
TRBJ2-5 | NA | TRBV28 | many | CASSRASVETQYF | TGTGCCAGCAGCCGGGCCTCCGTGGAGACCCAGTACTTC
TRBJ2-7 | NA | TRBV7-2 | NA | CASSRASRGPYEQYF | TGTGCCAGCAGCCGCGCCTCTAGAGGGCCTTACGAGCAGTACTTC
TRBJ2-2 | NA | TRBV6-4 | NA | CASSASRSAGELFF | TGTGCCAGCAGTGCTAGCCGGAGTGCCGGGGAGCTGTTTTTT
TRBJ2-7 | TRBD2 | TRBV5-1 | few | CASSITLAGGSYEQYF | TGCGCCAGCAGCATAACTCTAGCGGGGGGATCCTACGAGCAGTACTTC
TRBJ2-3 | NA | TRBV11-2 | NA | CASSSPNRTASSTDTQYF | TGTGCCAGCAGCTCCCCGAACAGGACCGCTTCTAGCACAGATACGCAGTATTTT
TRBJ1-2 | TRBD1 | TRBV20-1 | NA | CSADKSRDRVYYGYTF | TGCAGTGCCGACAAGTCCAGAGACAGGGTATACTATGGCTACACCTTC